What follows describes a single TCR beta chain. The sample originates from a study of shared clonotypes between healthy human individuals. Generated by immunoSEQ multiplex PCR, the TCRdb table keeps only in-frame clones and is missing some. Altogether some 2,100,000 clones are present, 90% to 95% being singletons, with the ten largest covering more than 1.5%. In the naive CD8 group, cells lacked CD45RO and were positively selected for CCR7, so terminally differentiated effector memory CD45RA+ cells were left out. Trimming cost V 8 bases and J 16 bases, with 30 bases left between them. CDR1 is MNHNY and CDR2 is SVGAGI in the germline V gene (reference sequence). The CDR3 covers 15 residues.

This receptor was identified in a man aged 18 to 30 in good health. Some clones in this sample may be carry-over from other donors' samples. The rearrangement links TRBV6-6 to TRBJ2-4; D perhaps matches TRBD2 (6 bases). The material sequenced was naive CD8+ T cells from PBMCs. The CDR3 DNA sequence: TGTGCCAGCGGATCCCTGGAGGGAACCGGTATACGTCCATACTTC. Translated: CASGSLEGTGIRPYF.